The present TCR beta chain was sequenced within a study of T-cell reconstitution after alpha-beta-depleted transplantation in children. This clonotype appeared a few times. The target antigen is unknown. The V end lost 3 bases, the J end lost 5 bases, and 11 bases lay between the germline ends. The CDR3 runs to 13 residues. CDR1 MNHEY and CDR2 SMNVEV come from the germline V gene (reference sequence). Preparing the TCRbeta library involved the use of unique molecular identifiers. TCRdb re-derived calls from the PCR reads in MiXCR, one entry per CDR3 protein. In the table there are about 110,000 distinct CDR3 sequences, around 6.4% of which are singletons. Study-wide results and limits: Fresh T-cell production supplied most of the T-cell counts and diversity seen one year after transplant.

This specimen was PBMCs, mostly from graft donor cells, taken 360 days after TCRalphabeta/CD19-depleted stem cell transplant. This receptor was obtained from a male patient between 2 and 9 years old who had a stem cell transplant for acute lymphoblastic leukemia, so the T cells may come from the graft donor. This chain joins TRBV27 and TRBJ2-7, with D possibly being TRBD1 (6 bases). DNA for the CDR3: TGTGCCAGCAGTTTCAACAGGGCCCACGAGCAGTACTTC. Translating it yields CASSFNRAHEQYF.